One and the same sample provided the 14 T cell receptor beta chains below, sequenced in a study of cytomegalovirus exposure and HLA in healthy donors. Use of 60 Vbeta and 13 Jbeta primers characterized the PCR. Produced via immunoSEQ multiplex PCR; TCRdb's table is partial and in-frame only. The sample shows over 100,000 clones, approximately 80% of them seen only once. Sequencing used PBMCs. The receptors shown here come from a male donor in good health and CMV-seropositive.

V gene TRBV28 combines with J gene TRBJ2-7; 9 bases map to TRBD1. The CDR3 is made up of 14 amino acids. The V gene's germline CDR1 is MDHEN and CDR2 SYDVKM. J lost 5 bases, V lost 4 bases, and 6 bases had no gene match. CDR3 in amino acids: CASSSRDRVNEQYF. The DNA for the CDR3 is TGTGCCAGCAGTTCCCGGGACAGGGTCAACGAGCAGTACTTC.

The chain couples TRBV7-2 to TRBJ2-5; 8 positions match TRBD1. The J call may be mistaken, given a closer DNA end match to TRBJ2-7. The germline V gene encodes CDR1 SGHTA and CDR2 FQGNSA. The CDR3 sequence is 15 residues long. The CDR3 DNA reads as TGTGCCAGCAGCTTACAGGGGGCGGTAGTACACGAGCAGTACTTC. This gives the protein CASSLQGAVVHEQYF.

This clone has a handful of counts. This chain uses TRBV27 with TRBJ2-3; 7 bases fit TRBD1. The germline CDR1 and CDR2 sequences are MNHEY and SMNVEV (reference sequence). CDR3 size: 15 residues. V lost 2 bases to trimming and J lost 9 bases; unmatched junction nucleotides: 11. DNA for the CDR3: TGTGCCAGCAGTTTACAAGGACAGGTCAGGGGAACGCAGTATTTT. It encodes CASSLQGQVRGTQYF.

This clone was observed a handful of times. The chain is built from TRBV2 and TRBJ2-2; TRBD1 agrees at 7 bases. The trim removed 3 bases at V and 6 bases at J, leaving 1 base unmatched. This CDR3 contains 13 residues. Germline V CDR1 and CDR2: SNHLY, FYNNEI. The CDR3 region has the DNA TGTGCCAGCAGTGAGACAGGGTCCGGGGAGCTGTTTTTT. Protein: CASSETGSGELFF.

This clone showed up just once. The V and J genes are TRBV5-1 and TRBJ2-7; D not certain. Germline CDR1 reads SGHRS; CDR2 reads YFSETQ. V dropped 0 bases and J dropped 3 bases, with 7 bases sitting between them. This CDR3 is 13 amino acids long. The CDR3 sequence is CASSLDRYYEQYF. As DNA, the CDR3 is TGCGCCAGCAGCTTGGACCGGTACTACGAGCAGTACTTC.

Concerning this clone: One junction end disagrees with the germline gene, perhaps due to a read error. The gene calls are TRBV2 and TRBJ2-6; 7 bases align to TRBD1. The CDR3 runs to 18 residues. CDR1 is SNHLY and CDR2 is FYNNEI in the germline V gene. As DNA, the CDR3 is TGTGCCAGCAGTGAAGTGAGAGGGGGCAAAACTGGGGCCAACGGCCTGACTTTC. It is translated as CASSEVRGGKTGANGLTF.

The J gene is TRBJ1-2, the V gene TRBV29-1; 7 positions agree with TRBD1. Germline CDR1 and CDR2: SQVTM and ANQGSEA. This CDR3 region has 18 residues. The J segment lost 0 bases and the V segment lost 6 bases, leaving 19 bases of the junction unmatched. This chain's CDR3 is CSVAPPLDRQSANYGYTF. The CDR3 region has the DNA TGCAGCGTCGCTCCGCCTCTGGACAGGCAGTCAGCTAACTATGGCTACACCTTC.

The genes are TRBV2 and TRBJ1-1; 9 bases are a match to TRBD1. The junction had 5 bases not matched to a gene; V was cut back by 5 bases and J by 4 bases. Germline V gives CDR1 SNHLY, CDR2 FYNNEI. The CDR3 has 14 residues. The CDR3 nucleotides read TGTGCCAGCAGTAGGGAGACAGGGGGCACTGAAGCTTTCTTT. Its protein is CASSRETGGTEAFF.

The chain joins TRBV2 to TRBJ1-6; no firm D call. The V and J ends lost 4 bases and 5 bases respectively, with 9 bases between them. The CDR3 extends over 14 amino acids. CDR1 is SNHLY and CDR2 is FYNNEI in the germline V gene. The CDR3 region has the DNA TGTGCCAGCAGTGCAGACGGGGATAATTCACCCCTCCACTTT. It specifies CASSADGDNSPLHF. Full variable domain (remainder filled in from reference TRBV2 and TRBJ1-6): EPEVTQTPSHQVTQMGQEVILRCVPISNHLYFYWYRQILGQKVEFLVSFYNNEISEKSEIFDDQFSVERPDGSNFTLKIRSTKLEDSAMYFCASSADGDNSPLHFGNGTRLTVT.

This chain connects TRBV18 to TRBJ2-3; TRBD1 matches at 11 bases. CDR3 length: 16 amino acids. Per germline, CDR1 KGHSH and CDR2 LQKENI. Trimming at V came to 4 bases and at J to 9 bases, leaving 12 bases not matched to a gene. The CDR3 region is CASSLRRLGQGETQYF. The CDR3 nucleotides are TGTGCCAGCTCACTTCGGAGACTGGGACAGGGGGAAACGCAGTATTTT.

This clone has just a few counts. The chain joins TRBV28 to TRBJ1-2, with D possibly matching TRBD1 (6 bases). The germline gives CDR1 MDHEN, CDR2 SYDVKM. V shed 6 bases and J shed 3 bases, with 14 bases lying between them. This CDR3 has 14 amino acids. This CDR3 is CASSKRGKYYGYTF. DNA for the CDR3: TGTGCCAGCAGCAAGAGGGGGAAGTACTATGGCTACACCTTC.

This clone was detected a few times. This chain joins TRBV29-1 and TRBJ2-3, with 7 bases identical to TRBD1. Germline V gene sequence: CDR1 SQVTM, CDR2 ANQGSEA. Trimming took 3 bases from V and 3 from J; bases not matched to a gene: 3. There are 13 residues in the CDR3. This chain's CDR3 is CSVDGTATDTQYF. CDR3 DNA sequence: TGCAGCGTTGACGGGACAGCGACAGATACGCAGTATTTT.

This chain uses TRBV5-6 with TRBJ1-3, with D possibly matching TRBD1 (5 bases). V dropped 3 bases and J dropped 3 bases, with 13 bases sitting between them. The CDR3 totals 15 residues. Germline assignment: CDR1 SGHDT and CDR2 YYEEEE. The CDR3 loop is CASSSSGGGGNTIYF. The CDR3 bases are TGTGCCAGCAGCTCTAGCGGGGGTGGTGGAAACACCATATATTTT.

This chain uses TRBV27 with TRBJ2-3; D gene ambiguous. With 0 bases removed from V and 3 bases from J, the gap between germline ends came to 7 bases. Germline loops: CDR1 MNHEY, CDR2 SMNVEV (reference sequence). CDR3 length equals 14 residues. This chain's CDR3 is CASSLSRWTDTQYF. The CDR3, as DNA: TGTGCCAGCAGTTTATCGAGGTGGACAGATACGCAGTATTTT.